This T cell receptor (beta chain) derives from a study of long-term antiretroviral therapy in people with HIV. Germline V CDR1 and CDR2: SGHTA, FQGTGA. J lost 9 bases, V lost 5 bases, and 7 bases had no gene match. The CDR3 consists of 15 residues. The libraries were made with immunoSEQ v3.0 at survey level. Clones were read by immunoSEQ multiplex PCR, and TCRdb kept only the in-frame ones, dropping some. The table records 40,000 to 50,000 clones, approximately 94% of them present only once. A note on this clone: Antigen: not known.

General study results and limits: Relative to transplant donor controls, diversity remained lower despite increasing after ART.

The sample in question was unsorted PBMCs, obtained around 9.2 years after starting antiretroviral therapy. The TCR comes from a man aged 25 to 40 with HIV. This chain connects TRBV7-3 to TRBJ2-2; 12 positions match TRBD2. The CDR3 region has the DNA TGTGCCAGCAGCCCCCTAGCGGGGGGGATTAGGGAGCTGTTTTTT. This translates into CASSPLAGGIRELFF.